One and the same sample provided the 24 T cell receptor beta chains below, sequenced in a study of cytomegalovirus exposure and HLA in healthy donors. A multiplex PCR was run with 60 Vbeta primers and 13 Jbeta primers. Assay: immunoSEQ multiplex PCR; the TCRdb copy retains only in-frame clones and omits some. The sample includes more than 110,000 clones, under 80% of them seen just once. The sequenced material came from PBMCs. Every receptor here comes from a male donor in good health and CMV-seronegative.

The rearrangement uses TRBV10-1 and TRBJ2-6; 8 nucleotides agree with TRBD1. Germline V CDR1 and CDR2: WNHNN, SYGVQD (reference sequence). The CDR3 runs 19 residues. The V and J ends lost 8 bases and 0 bases, in that order; junction bases with no gene match: 15. CDR3 region: CASRPIRDRPSSGANVLTF. The CDR3 DNA is TGCGCCAGCCGGCCGATCAGGGACAGGCCAAGCTCTGGGGCCAACGTCCTGACTTTC.

J is TRBJ2-5 and V is TRBV7-2, with D maybe TRBD1 (5 bases). Germline V CDR1 and CDR2: SGHTA, FQGNSA. The CDR3 consists of 14 residues. V was pared by 5 bases and J by 2 bases, with 12 bases between. The CDR3 protein is CASSRRQQQETQYF. DNA of the CDR3: TGTGCCAGCAGCCGACGACAGCAGCAAGAGACCCAGTACTTC.

This clone has only a few counts. The V and J genes are TRBV25-1 and TRBJ1-1; perhaps TRBD1 as D (5 bases). The germline V gene has CDR1 MGHDK and CDR2 SYGVNS. The CDR3 spans 13 residues. Trimming left V 2 bases short and J 5 bases short, with 9 bases between. The CDR3 DNA follows: TGTGCCAGCAGTGAAACCGACAGAACTGAAGCTTTCTTT. This codes for CASSETDRTEAFF.

The rearrangement joins TRBV6-6 to TRBJ2-3, with D perhaps matching TRBD1 (6 bases). The CDR3 is 14 residues long. The V end lost 6 bases, the J end lost 12 bases, and 22 bases lay between the germline ends. CDR1 MNHNY and CDR2 SVGAGI come from the germline V gene (reference sequence). The CDR3 region has the DNA TGTGCCAGCAGACTTATGGACAGTATTAGTACTCAGTATTTT. This sequence encodes CASRLMDSISTQYF.

Points on this clone: Germline and junction disagree at one end, which may indicate a read error. The chain's CDR3 is CPSRTSGGITESQYF. CDR3 in DNA: TGTCCCAGCAGGACTAGCGGGGGTATAACGGAATCGCAGTATTTT. This rearrangement joins TRBV6-6 to TRBJ2-3; 13 bases align to TRBD2. The CDR3 is made up of 15 amino acids. Germline CDR1 reads MNHNY; CDR2 reads SVGAGI (reference sequence).

The chain joins TRBV4-1 to TRBJ1-2; 8 nucleotides line up with TRBD1. Germline loops: CDR1 MGHRA, CDR2 YSYEKL. V shed 0 bases and J 5 bases; nucleotides not matched to a gene: 8. The CDR3 totals 16 residues. DNA of the CDR3: TGCGCCAGCAGCCAAGAGGGGGGCAGGGGGCTTTATGGCTACACCTTC. Amino acid sequence: CASSQEGGRGLYGYTF.

V and J are TRBV7-6 and TRBJ2-1; TRBD2 agrees at 9 bases. Germline CDR1 and CDR2: SGHVS and FNYEAQ. The CDR3 extends over 16 amino acids. The J segment lost 8 bases and the V segment lost 5 bases, leaving 13 bases of the junction unmatched. The CDR3 bases are TGTGCCAGCAGCAACCCTGCGGTTGCGGGGGGGGATGAGCAGTTCTTC. This encodes CASSNPAVAGGDEQFF.

The chain couples TRBV6-6 to TRBJ2-3; weak D call: TRBD2 (7 bases). The CDR3 has 16 amino acids. The V and J ends lost 1 base and 13 bases respectively, with 24 bases between them. Germline V CDR1 and CDR2: MNHNY, SVGAGI (reference sequence). The CDR3 is CASSYYPGVEGGGKYF. The CDR3 DNA reads TGTGCCAGCAGTTACTACCCAGGCGTCGAGGGGGGGGGTAAGTATTTT.

This clone was picked up a small number of times. V usage is TRBV29-1 and J usage is TRBJ2-3; possible D gene TRBD2, 6 bases. Trimming removed 2 bases from V and 5 bases from J, with 8 bases in between. This CDR3 is built from 12 residues. Germline V CDR1 and CDR2: SQVTM, ANQGSEA. CDR3 region: CSVERAGDTQYF. The CDR3 DNA reads TGCAGCGTTGAAAGAGCGGGAGATACGCAGTATTTT.

The chain joins TRBV25-1 to TRBJ2-6, with D perhaps matching TRBD2 (7 bases). The CDR3 contains 16 residues. V lost 0 bases and J lost 3, with 9 bases in between. CDR1 and CDR2 from the germline V gene are MGHDK and SYGVNS. CDR3 DNA sequence: TGTGCCAGCAGTGAATACGGGGGGCTTGGGGCCAACGTCCTGACTTTC. It yields the protein CASSEYGGLGANVLTF.

This chain joins TRBV5-4 and TRBJ2-1, with TRBD1 as a possible D gene (5 bases). V was shortened by 3 bases and J by 3 bases, with 13 bases between the two germline ends. This CDR3 region has 15 residues. Per germline, CDR1 SGHNT and CDR2 YYREEE (reference sequence). CDR3 loop: CASSSLRGGYNEQFF. In nucleotides, the CDR3 is TGTGCCAGCAGCTCCCTAAGGGGCGGCTACAATGAGCAGTTCTTC.

The chain combines TRBV5-4 with TRBJ2-3; a possible D gene is TRBD1 (5 bases). The length of the CDR3 is 17 residues. V was shortened by 6 bases and J by 4 bases, with 24 bases between the two germline ends. Looked up from germline, CDR1 is SGHNT and CDR2 is YYREEE (reference sequence). The CDR3 here is CASTRKRQGSGPDTQYF. Written as DNA, the CDR3 is TGTGCCAGCACCCGTAAACGCCAGGGATCTGGCCCAGATACGCAGTATTTT.

This clone was seen only once. The genes are TRBV28 and TRBJ1-2, with TRBD1 identical over 8 bases. Germline V lookup: CDR1 MDHEN, CDR2 SYDVKM. The CDR3 has 19 amino acids. J gave up 3 bases and V 5 bases, and 20 bases lay outside the gene matches. The CDR3 reads CASSPSGSRGRSAYYGYTF. CDR3 coding DNA: TGTGCCAGCAGTCCGTCGGGGAGCAGGGGGCGTTCTGCTTACTATGGCTACACCTTC.

The chain employs TRBV4-3 and TRBJ1-6; D not resolved. CDR1 and CDR2 (germline): LGHNA, YSLEER. The CDR3 is 16 residues long. V was pared by 0 bases and J by 1 base, with 7 bases between. The CDR3 region has the DNA TGCGCCAGCAGCCAAGATCGGGGTTCCTATAATTCACCCCTCCACTTT. Its protein is CASSQDRGSYNSPLHF.

This chain's CDR3 is CASSGSLVGRGEKLFF. The CDR3 DNA follows: TGCGCCAGCAGCGGGTCGTTGGTGGGGCGGGGTGAAAAACTGTTTTTT. This sequence joins TRBV5-1 and TRBJ1-4, with a possible D match to TRBD1 (5 bases). The CDR3 is 16 amino acids. Looked up from germline, CDR1 is SGHRS and CDR2 is YFSETQ. With 4 bases removed from V and 7 bases from J, the gap between germline ends came to 20 bases.

The V gene is TRBV4-2, the J gene TRBJ2-3; 14 bases map to TRBD2. This CDR3 is 18 amino acids long. V lost 6 bases and J lost 3; bases outside the gene matches: 11. Germline assignment: CDR1 LGHNA and CDR2 YNFKEQ. CDR3 amino acids: CASSLDLRTSGGTDTQYF. The CDR3 DNA follows: TGTGCCAGCAGTCTCGATTTAAGGACTAGCGGGGGGACAGATACGCAGTATTTT.

The V call is TRBV7-6, the J call TRBJ2-1, with a weak D call TRBD2 (7 bases). The ends were cut back, 4 bases at V and 7 bases at J, with 29 bases in the middle. Germline V CDR1 and CDR2: SGHVS, FNYEAQ. This CDR3 region has 19 residues. As DNA, the CDR3 is TGTGCCAGCAGCTCGAACATGGGGGCAGCGGGACAAAACTGGAATGAGCAGTTCTTC. Its translation: CASSSNMGAAGQNWNEQFF.

This clone was detected once. This sequence joins TRBV4-3 and TRBJ2-2; 9 nucleotides align to TRBD1. V lost 5 bases, J lost 0 bases, and 4 bases stayed unmatched. This CDR3 contains 16 residues. Germline CDR1 LGHNA, CDR2 YSLEER. CDR3 bases: TGCGCCAGCAGCGCTCGACAGGGGGCGAACACCGGGGAGCTGTTTTTT. It yields the protein CASSARQGANTGELFF.

The chain uses TRBV6-5 and TRBJ1-3; 7 nucleotides line up with TRBD1. In germline, CDR1 is MNHEY, CDR2 SVGAGI. V was pared by 6 bases and J by 4 bases, with 9 bases of the junction left unmatched. The CDR3 length is 15 residues. The CDR3 sequence: CASRRQGTKGNTIYF. The CDR3, as DNA: TGTGCCAGCAGACGACAGGGTACGAAAGGAAACACCATATATTTT.

The chain links TRBV5-1 to TRBJ1-2; D is uncertain. V gave up 2 bases and J gave up 8 bases, with 10 bases separating them. Germline-derived CDR1 and CDR2 are SGHRS and YFSETQ. The CDR3 is 12 amino acids. The CDR3: CASSFDGRGYTF. CDR3 DNA sequence: TGCGCCAGCAGCTTCGATGGGAGGGGCTACACCTTC.

This chain joins TRBV9 and TRBJ1-2, with TRBD1 identical over 9 bases. This CDR3 has 14 residues. Germline loops: CDR1 SGDLS, CDR2 YYNGEE. The V and J ends lost 4 bases and 8 bases, in that order; junction bases with no gene match: 9. For the CDR3, the DNA is TGTGCCAGCAGCTCCCAACAGGGGGCCGACGGCTACACCTTC. It specifies CASSSQQGADGYTF.

This clone was counted between two and nine times. The rearrangement joins TRBV7-9 to TRBJ1-2; 8 nucleotides align to TRBD1. After removal of 3 bases from V and 8 bases from J, the junction contained 11 bases not matched to a gene. There are 15 residues in the CDR3. The germline V gene has CDR1 SEHNR and CDR2 FQNEAQ (reference sequence). The CDR3 coding sequence is TGTGCCAGCAGCTTCTCTGAGACAGGGGAAGGGGGCTACACCTTC. This encodes CASSFSETGEGGYTF.

This clone was observed a single time. This rearrangement joins TRBV27 to TRBJ1-2, with TRBD1 identical over 9 bases. CDR1 is MNHEY and CDR2 is SMNVEV in the germline V gene (reference sequence). CDR3 length: 15 amino acids. V shed 8 bases, J shed 4 bases, and the junction held 11 bases outside the gene matches. CDR3 in DNA: TGTGCCAGCGGAACCGGGACAGGGCTAACCTATGGCTACACCTTC. Amino acids: CASGTGTGLTYGYTF.

This clone appeared once. J is TRBJ2-7 and V is TRBV29-1; D not resolved. V dropped 4 bases and J dropped 6 bases, with 7 bases sitting between them. The CDR3 sequence is 10 residues long. The germline V gene encodes CDR1 SQVTM and CDR2 ANQGSEA. As DNA, the CDR3 is TGCAGCGTTGCTCACTCCGAGCAGTACTTC. Its protein product is CSVAHSEQYF.